This TCR beta chain comes out of a study of cytomegalovirus exposure and HLA in healthy donors. With regard to this clone: As yet, its antigen is unknown.

V lost 4 bases to trimming and J lost 2 bases, with 4 bases between them. The length of the CDR3 is 12 residues. In germline, CDR1 is MNHEY, CDR2 SVGAGI. The PCR contained 60 Vbeta and 13 Jbeta primers. The repertoire was sequenced with immunoSEQ multiplex PCR; TCRdb's copy has only in-frame clones and lacks some. The table shows tens of thousands of clones, with roughly three quarters occurring only once. Whole-study findings and limits: The likely origin of a cluster of highly shared sequence variants was a sequencing artifact.

The gene calls are TRBV6-5 and TRBJ2-3; D uncertain. This TCR was recovered from a man in his late teens or twenties in good health and CMV-seronegative. The sample comprised PBMCs. CDR3 amino acids: CASSSHTDTQYF. The CDR3 nucleotides read TGTGCCAGCAGTTCCCACACAGATACGCAGTATTTT.